This TCR beta chain came from a study of blood T cells in healthy people across ages. The overall study: Roughly one uniquely barcoded beta molecule per two T cells was captured.

Trimming removed 4 bases from V and 4 bases from J, with 13 bases in between. CDR1 is SNHLY and CDR2 is FYNNEI in the germline V gene. This CDR3 is 14 amino acids long. It was with a sample-barcoded 5' primer and a J-beta primer mix that a second PCR of roughly 7 to 12 cycles was run. TCRdb itself ran the 5' RACE reads through MiXCR, one entry per CDR3 protein. The table has about 1.6 million distinct CDR3 sequences, 30% to 40% seen once. In terms of origin and age, donors were healthy Caucasian individuals from Russia aged about 6 to 95. The TCR was taken from a woman in her twenties or thirties in good health. The chain carries TRBV2 and TRBJ2-5; TRBD1 might be the D (5 bases). The sample taken for sequencing was blood. The CDR3 is CASSVSRAGETQYF. Written as DNA, the CDR3 is TGTGCCAGCAGTGTTTCCAGGGCAGGAGAGACCCAGTACTTC.